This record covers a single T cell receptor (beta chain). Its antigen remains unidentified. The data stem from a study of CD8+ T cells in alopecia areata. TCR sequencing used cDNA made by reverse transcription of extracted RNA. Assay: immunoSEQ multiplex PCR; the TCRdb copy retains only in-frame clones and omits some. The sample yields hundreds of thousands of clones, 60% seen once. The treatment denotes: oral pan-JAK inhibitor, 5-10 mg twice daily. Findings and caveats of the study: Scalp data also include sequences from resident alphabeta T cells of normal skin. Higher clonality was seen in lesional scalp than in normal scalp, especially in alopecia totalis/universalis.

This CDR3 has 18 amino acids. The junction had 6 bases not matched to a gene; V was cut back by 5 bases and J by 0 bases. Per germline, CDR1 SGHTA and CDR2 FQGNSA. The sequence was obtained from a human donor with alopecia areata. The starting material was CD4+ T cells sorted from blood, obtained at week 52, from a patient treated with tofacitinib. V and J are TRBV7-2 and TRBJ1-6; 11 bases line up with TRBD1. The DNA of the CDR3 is TGTGCCAGCAGCGCCCGGGACAGGGGGGGCTCCTATAATTCACCCCTCCACTTT. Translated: CASSARDRGGSYNSPLHF.